Listed here are 13 T cell receptor beta chains from one sample, sequenced in a study of T cell responses to AZD1222 COVID-19 vaccine. Assay used: immunoSEQ multiplex PCR; TCRdb lists only in-frame clones, some missing. Here the sample spans 200,000 or so clones, just over 85% being singletons. The material sequenced was peripheral blood, taken on day 0 of AZD1222 vaccination. The source of these receptors is an adult in good health.

There are a few counts of this clone. The rearrangement links TRBV9 to TRBJ1-3; D is unresolved. Per the germline V gene, CDR1 is SGDLS and CDR2 is YYNGEE. There are 14 residues in the CDR3. The V end was cut by 4 bases, the J end by 3 bases, with 11 bases between. This CDR3 is CASSPVAFGNTIYF. CDR3 coding DNA: TGTGCCAGCAGCCCCGTAGCTTTTGGAAACACCATATATTTT.

V is TRBV2 and J is TRBJ2-1, with D perhaps TRBD1 (5 bases). Germline loops: CDR1 SNHLY, CDR2 FYNNEI. Trimming left V 11 bases short and J 0 bases short, with 14 bases between. The CDR3 length is 14 residues. CDR3 DNA sequence: TGTGCCGTCGAGAGGACAAGCTCCTACAATGAGCAGTTCTTC. Residues: CAVERTSSYNEQFF.

CDR3 DNA: TGTGCCAGCAGCGTAGTGGCAGAGATGAACACTGAAGCTTTCTTT. It is translated as CASSVVAEMNTEAFF. This chain joins TRBV9 and TRBJ1-1; D gene uncertain. V lost 0 bases, J lost 0 bases, and 9 bases lay in between. The CDR3 spans 15 residues. The germline V gene encodes CDR1 SGDLS and CDR2 YYNGEE.

The chain has TRBV9 and TRBJ1-1, with 8 positions matching TRBD1. The CDR3 is 15 amino acids. Germline CDR1 and CDR2: SGDLS and YYNGEE. V was clipped by 3 bases and J by 4 bases; unmatched bases: 8. CDR3 coding DNA: TGTGCCAGCAGCGCGACAGGGGCGGGAGTCACTGAAGCTTTCTTT. Its translation: CASSATGAGVTEAFF.

This clone came up once. The genes are TRBV5-1 and TRBJ2-7; TRBD2 aligns across 11 bases. This CDR3 is built from 15 residues. CDR1 and CDR2 from the germline V gene are SGHRS and YFSETQ. The trim removed 4 bases at V and 4 bases at J, leaving 7 bases unmatched. CDR3 sequence (DNA): TGCGCCAGCAGCATAGGACTAGCGGGCCCTTACGAGCAGTACTTC. This codes for CASSIGLAGPYEQYF.

This chain connects TRBV7-9 to TRBJ2-2; 9 nucleotides match TRBD1. V dropped 5 bases and J dropped 5; count of bases not matched to a gene: 9. There are 16 residues in the CDR3. Germline V CDR1 and CDR2: SEHNR, FQNEAQ (reference sequence). CDR3 in amino acids: CASSRGTGKSTGELFF. The DNA of the CDR3 is TGTGCCAGCAGCCGGGGGACAGGGAAGAGTACCGGGGAGCTGTTTTTT.

CDR3 sequence reads: CASSFGTSTQETQYF. The CDR3 coding sequence is TGCGCCAGCAGCTTCGGAACGTCGACCCAAGAGACCCAGTACTTC. The chain has TRBV5-1 and TRBJ2-5; D is unresolved. Trimming removed 2 bases from V and 1 base from J, with 12 bases in between. Per the germline V gene, CDR1 is SGHRS and CDR2 is YFSETQ. The CDR3 loop spans 15 amino acids.

This chain joins TRBV2 and TRBJ2-1; 9 bases are a match to TRBD1. The CDR3 spans 13 residues. Unmatched junction bases numbered 4, after V lost 8 bases and J lost 5 bases. Per the germline V gene, CDR1 is SNHLY and CDR2 is FYNNEI. This CDR3 reads CASGDRADNEQFF. The CDR3 DNA follows: TGTGCCAGCGGGGACAGGGCGGACAATGAGCAGTTCTTC.

The table lists this clone with a count of one. J is TRBJ2-1 and V is TRBV5-1; D tentatively fits TRBD1 or TRBD2 (6 bases each). Per germline, CDR1 SGHRS and CDR2 YFSETQ. The V gene lost 3 bases and the J gene lost 5 bases, with 12 bases spanning the gap. CDR3 length: 14 residues. Here the CDR3 reads CASSSGGPDNEQFF. The CDR3 region has the DNA TGCGCCAGCAGCTCCGGGGGCCCCGACAATGAGCAGTTCTTC.

The chain employs TRBV5-1 and TRBJ1-6; 9 bases agree with TRBD1. With 3 bases clipped from V and 3 bases from J, the junction kept 7 bases outside the gene matches. CDR3 size: 17 residues. The germline V gene has CDR1 SGHRS and CDR2 YFSETQ. CDR3 sequence reads: CASSSLGQGGYNSPLHF. CDR3 sequence (DNA): TGCGCCAGCAGCTCGCTGGGACAGGGTGGCTATAATTCACCCCTCCACTTT.

The V and J genes are TRBV7-2 and TRBJ2-3; D is uncertain. CDR1 is SGHTA and CDR2 is FQGNSA in the germline V gene. V lost 2 bases and J 2 bases, leaving 8 bases between the germline ends. CDR3 size: 14 residues. The CDR3 DNA sequence: TGTGCCAGCAGCTTACAAGGTCCCACAGATACGCAGTATTTT. This codes for CASSLQGPTDTQYF.

The chain uses TRBV11-2 and TRBJ1-2; D is undetermined. The V and J ends lost 6 bases and 4 bases respectively, with 15 bases between them. This CDR3 has 14 amino acids. Germline V CDR1 and CDR2: SGHAT, FQNNGV. This CDR3 is CASRSPTAVYGYTF. DNA of the CDR3: TGTGCCAGCAGATCCCCAACAGCCGTCTATGGCTACACCTTC.

The sample holds one count of this clone. V and J are TRBV3-1 (or the pseudogene TRBV3-2) and TRBJ2-1, with 7 bases matching TRBD1. V lost 3 bases and J lost 9; bases outside the gene matches: 17. The germline CDR1 and CDR2 sequences are LGHDT and YNNKEL (reference sequence). The CDR3 loop spans 17 amino acids. The CDR3 DNA reads TGTGCCAGCAGCCATCCCCATGACAGGGTAGGTGAAGGTGAGCAGTTCTTC. It translates to CASSHPHDRVGEGEQFF.